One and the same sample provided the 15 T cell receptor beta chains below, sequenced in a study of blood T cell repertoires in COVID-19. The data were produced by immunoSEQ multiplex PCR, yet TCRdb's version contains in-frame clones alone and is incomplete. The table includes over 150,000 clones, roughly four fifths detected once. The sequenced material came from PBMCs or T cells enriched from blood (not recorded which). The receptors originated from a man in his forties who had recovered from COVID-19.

In nucleotides, the CDR3 is TGTGCCAGCAGCCAAGGGGACAGGCGGACGGCTTTCTTT. It codes for CASSQGDRRTAFF. The chain has TRBV3-1 (or the pseudogene TRBV3-2) and TRBJ1-1; 8 bases line up with TRBD1. With V trimmed by 1 base and J by 11 bases, 6 bases remained unmatched. Per the germline V gene, CDR1 is LGHDT and CDR2 is YNNKEL (reference sequence). This CDR3 comprises 13 residues.

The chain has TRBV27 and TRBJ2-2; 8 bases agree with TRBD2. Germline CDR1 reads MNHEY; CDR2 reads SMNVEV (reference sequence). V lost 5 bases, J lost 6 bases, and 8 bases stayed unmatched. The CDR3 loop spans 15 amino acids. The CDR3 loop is CASSPGTSWAGELFF. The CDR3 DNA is TGTGCCAGCAGTCCCGGGACTAGTTGGGCCGGGGAGCTGTTTTTT.

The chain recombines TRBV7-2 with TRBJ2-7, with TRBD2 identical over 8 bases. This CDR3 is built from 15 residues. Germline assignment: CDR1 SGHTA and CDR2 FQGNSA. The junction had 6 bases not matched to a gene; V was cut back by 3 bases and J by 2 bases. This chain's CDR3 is CASSFGREATYEQYV. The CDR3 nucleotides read TGTGCCAGCAGCTTCGGGCGGGAGGCTACCTACGAGCAGTACGTC.

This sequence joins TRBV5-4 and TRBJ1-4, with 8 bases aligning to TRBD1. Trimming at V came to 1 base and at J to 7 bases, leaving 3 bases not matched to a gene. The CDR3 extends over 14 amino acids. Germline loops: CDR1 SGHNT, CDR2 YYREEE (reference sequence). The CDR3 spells CASSLQGASEKLFF. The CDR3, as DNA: TGTGCCAGCAGCTTGCAGGGGGCGAGTGAAAAACTGTTTTTT. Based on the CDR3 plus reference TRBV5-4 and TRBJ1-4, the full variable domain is ETGVTQSPTHLIKTRGQQVTLRCSSQSGHNTVSWYQQALGQGPQFIFQYYREEENGRGNFPPRFSGLQFPNYSSELNVNALELDDSALYLCASSLQGASEKLFFGSGTQLSVL.

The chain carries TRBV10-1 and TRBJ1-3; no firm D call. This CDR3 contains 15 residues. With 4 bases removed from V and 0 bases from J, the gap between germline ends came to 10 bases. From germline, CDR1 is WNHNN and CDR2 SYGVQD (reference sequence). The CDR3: CASSASGDSGNTIYF. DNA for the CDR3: TGCGCCAGCAGTGCCTCCGGAGACTCTGGAAACACCATATATTTT.

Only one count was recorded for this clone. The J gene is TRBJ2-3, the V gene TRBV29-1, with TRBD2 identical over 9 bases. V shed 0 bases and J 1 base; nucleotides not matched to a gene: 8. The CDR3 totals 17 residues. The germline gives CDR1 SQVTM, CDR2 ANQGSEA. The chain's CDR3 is CSVEDFGQREGTDTQYF. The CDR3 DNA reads TGCAGCGTTGAAGATTTCGGTCAGCGGGAGGGCACAGATACGCAGTATTTT.

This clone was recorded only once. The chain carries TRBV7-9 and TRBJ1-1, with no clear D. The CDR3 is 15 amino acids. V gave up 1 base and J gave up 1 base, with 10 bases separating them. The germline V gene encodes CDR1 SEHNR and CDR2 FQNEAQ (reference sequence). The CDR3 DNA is TGTGCCAGCAGCTTAGAACCACGAGCGAACACTGAAGCTTTCTTT. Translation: CASSLEPRANTEAFF.

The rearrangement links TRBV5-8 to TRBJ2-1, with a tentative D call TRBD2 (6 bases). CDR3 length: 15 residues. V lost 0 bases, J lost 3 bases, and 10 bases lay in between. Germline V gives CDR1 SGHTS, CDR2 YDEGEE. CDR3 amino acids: CASSLGTNLYNEQFF. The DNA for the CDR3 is TGTGCCAGCAGCTTGGGGACTAACCTCTACAATGAGCAGTTCTTC.

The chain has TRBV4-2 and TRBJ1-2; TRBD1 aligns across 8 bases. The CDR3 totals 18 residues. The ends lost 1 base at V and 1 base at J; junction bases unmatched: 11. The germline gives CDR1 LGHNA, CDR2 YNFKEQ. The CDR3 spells CASSQGEGQGAVNYGYTF. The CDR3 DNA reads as TGTGCCAGCAGCCAAGGGGAGGGCCAGGGGGCAGTTAACTATGGCTACACCTTC.

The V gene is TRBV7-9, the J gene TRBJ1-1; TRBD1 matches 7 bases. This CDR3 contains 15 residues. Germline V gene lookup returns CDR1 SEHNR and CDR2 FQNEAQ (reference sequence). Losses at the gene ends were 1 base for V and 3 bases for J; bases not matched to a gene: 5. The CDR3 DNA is TGTGCCAGCAGCTTAGGACGGACAGGCCACACTGAAGCTTTCTTT. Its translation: CASSLGRTGHTEAFF.

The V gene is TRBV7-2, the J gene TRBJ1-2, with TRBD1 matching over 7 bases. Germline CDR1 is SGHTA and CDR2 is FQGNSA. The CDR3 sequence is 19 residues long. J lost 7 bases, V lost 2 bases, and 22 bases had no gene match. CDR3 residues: CASSLPWGVPGQRSGGYTF. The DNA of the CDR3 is TGTGCCAGCAGCTTACCTTGGGGGGTACCGGGACAGCGATCTGGTGGCTACACCTTC.

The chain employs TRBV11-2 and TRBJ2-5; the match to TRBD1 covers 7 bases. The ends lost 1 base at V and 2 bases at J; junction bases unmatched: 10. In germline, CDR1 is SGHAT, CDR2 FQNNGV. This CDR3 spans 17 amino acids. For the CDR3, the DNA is TGTGCCAGCAGCTTAGCCTGGGGGACAGTCCAACAAGAGACCCAGTACTTC. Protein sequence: CASSLAWGTVQQETQYF. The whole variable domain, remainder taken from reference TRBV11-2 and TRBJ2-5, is EAGVAQSPRYKIIEKRQSVAFWCNPISGHATLYWYQQILGQGPKLLIQFQNNGVVDDSQLPKDRFSAERLKGVDSTLKIQPAKLEDSAVYLCASSLAWGTVQQETQYFGPGTRLLVL.

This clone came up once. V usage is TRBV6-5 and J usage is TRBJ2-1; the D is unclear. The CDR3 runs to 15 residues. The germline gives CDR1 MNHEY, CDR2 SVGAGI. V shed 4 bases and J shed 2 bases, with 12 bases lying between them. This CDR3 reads CASSSSGVPYNEQFF. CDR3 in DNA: TGTGCCAGCAGTTCCTCGGGCGTACCCTACAATGAGCAGTTCTTC.

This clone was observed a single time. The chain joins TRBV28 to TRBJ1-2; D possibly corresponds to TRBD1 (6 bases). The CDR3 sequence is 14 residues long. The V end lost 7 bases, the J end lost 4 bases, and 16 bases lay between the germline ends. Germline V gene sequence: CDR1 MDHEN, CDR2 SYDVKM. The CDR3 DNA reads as TGTGCCAGCACCCTGGTTGGGGGCGCCTATGGCTACACCTTC. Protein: CASTLVGGAYGYTF.

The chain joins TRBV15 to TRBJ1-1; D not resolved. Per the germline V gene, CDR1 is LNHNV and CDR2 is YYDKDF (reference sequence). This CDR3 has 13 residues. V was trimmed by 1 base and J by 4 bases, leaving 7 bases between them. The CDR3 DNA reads TGTGCCACCAGCAGAGTCGCGGGCACTGAAGCTTTCTTT. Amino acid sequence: CATSRVAGTEAFF.